Sequencing of this TCR beta chain was carried out in a study of T-cell memory formation after mild COVID-19. Using its own MiXCR run on the 5' RACE reads, TCRdb lists one record per CDR3 protein. Of roughly 600,000 distinct CDR3 sequences listed, about a sixth are singletons. This clonotype was counted ten times or more. Trimming left V 6 bases short and J 3 bases short, with 6 bases between. This CDR3 is 11 amino acids long. Germline-derived CDR1 and CDR2 are MNHEY and SVGEGT. The gene calls are TRBV6-2 or TRBV6-3 and TRBJ2-7, with D perhaps matching TRBD1 (6 bases). Sequencing used PBMCs or a T cell subset sorted from them (not recorded which). The sequence derives from an adult woman who had mild COVID-19 (a few samples of this study predate the infection). Cell type and time point are not known. The chain's CDR3 is CASRDSYEQYF. DNA for the CDR3: TGTGCCAGCAGGGACAGCTACGAGCAGTACTTC.